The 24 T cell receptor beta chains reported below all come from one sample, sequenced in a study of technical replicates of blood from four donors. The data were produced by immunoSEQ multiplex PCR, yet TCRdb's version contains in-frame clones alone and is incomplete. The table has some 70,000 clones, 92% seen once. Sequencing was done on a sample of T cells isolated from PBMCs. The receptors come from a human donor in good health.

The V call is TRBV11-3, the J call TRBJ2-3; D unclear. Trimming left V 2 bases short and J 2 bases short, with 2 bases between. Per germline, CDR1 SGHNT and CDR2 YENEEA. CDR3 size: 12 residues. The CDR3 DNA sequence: TGTGCCAGCAGCTTACACACAGATACGCAGTATTTT. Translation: CASSLHTDTQYF.

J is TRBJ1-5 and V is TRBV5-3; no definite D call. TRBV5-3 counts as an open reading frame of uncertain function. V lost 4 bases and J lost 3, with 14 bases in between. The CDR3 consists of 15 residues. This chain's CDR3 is CARSPYQNPNQPQHF. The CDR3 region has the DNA TGTGCCAGAAGCCCGTATCAGAATCCCAATCAGCCCCAGCATTTT.

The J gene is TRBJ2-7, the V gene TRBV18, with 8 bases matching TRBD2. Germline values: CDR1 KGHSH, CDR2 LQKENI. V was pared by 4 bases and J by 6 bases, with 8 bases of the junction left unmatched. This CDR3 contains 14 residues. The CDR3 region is CASSLSGGASEQYF. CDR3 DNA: TGTGCCAGCTCACTCTCGGGGGGGGCGTCCGAGCAGTACTTC.

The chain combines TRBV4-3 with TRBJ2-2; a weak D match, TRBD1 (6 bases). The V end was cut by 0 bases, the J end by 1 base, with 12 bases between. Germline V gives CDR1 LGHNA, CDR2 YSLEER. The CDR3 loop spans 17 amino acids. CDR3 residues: CASSQDPETGNTGELFF. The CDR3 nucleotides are TGCGCCAGCAGCCAAGATCCTGAGACAGGGAACACCGGGGAGCTGTTTTTT.

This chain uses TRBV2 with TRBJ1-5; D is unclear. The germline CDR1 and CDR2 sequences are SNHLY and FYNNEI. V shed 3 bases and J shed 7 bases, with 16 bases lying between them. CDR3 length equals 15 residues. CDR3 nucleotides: TGTGCCAGCAGTGATAGATCCCGGAAGCGACAGCCCCAGCATTTT. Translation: CASSDRSRKRQPQHF.

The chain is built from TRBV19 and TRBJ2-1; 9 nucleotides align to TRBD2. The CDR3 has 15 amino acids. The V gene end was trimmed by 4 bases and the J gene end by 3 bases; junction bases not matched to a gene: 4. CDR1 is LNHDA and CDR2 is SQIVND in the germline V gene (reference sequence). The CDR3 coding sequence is TGTGCCAGTAGTACCCCTAGCGGGAACTACAATGAGCAGTTCTTC. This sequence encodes CASSTPSGNYNEQFF.

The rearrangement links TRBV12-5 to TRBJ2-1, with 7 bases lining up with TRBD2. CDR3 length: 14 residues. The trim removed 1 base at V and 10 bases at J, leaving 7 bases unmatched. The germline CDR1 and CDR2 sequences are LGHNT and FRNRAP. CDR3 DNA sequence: TGTGCTAGTGGTTTGGGGCCCCTGGGAGGGGAGCAGTTCTTC. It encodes CASGLGPLGGEQFF.

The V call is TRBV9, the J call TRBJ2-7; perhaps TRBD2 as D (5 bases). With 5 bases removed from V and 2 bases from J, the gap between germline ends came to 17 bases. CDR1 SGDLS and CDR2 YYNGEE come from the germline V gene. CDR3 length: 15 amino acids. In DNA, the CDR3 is TGTGCCAGCAGTGACGGACTGAAACAAACCTACGAGCAGTACTTC. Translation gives CASSDGLKQTYEQYF.

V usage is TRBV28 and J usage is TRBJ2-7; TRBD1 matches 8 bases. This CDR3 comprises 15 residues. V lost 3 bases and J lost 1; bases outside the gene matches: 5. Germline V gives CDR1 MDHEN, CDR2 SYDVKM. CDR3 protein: CASSLGTGMSYEQYF. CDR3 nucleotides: TGTGCCAGCAGTTTGGGGACAGGTATGTCCTACGAGCAGTACTTC.

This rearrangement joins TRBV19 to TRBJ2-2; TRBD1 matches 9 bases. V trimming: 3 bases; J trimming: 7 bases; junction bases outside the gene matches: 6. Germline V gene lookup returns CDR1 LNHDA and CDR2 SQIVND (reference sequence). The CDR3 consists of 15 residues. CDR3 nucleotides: TGTGCCAGTAGTATCCCGGGACAGGGAATCGGGGAGCTGTTTTTT. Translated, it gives CASSIPGQGIGELFF.

In DNA form, the CDR3 reads TGTGCCAGCAGCTTGGGCGGCGGGAGTAATCAGCCCCAGCATTTT. This encodes CASSLGGGSNQPQHF. The V and J genes are TRBV7-9 and TRBJ1-5; D uncertain. CDR1 and CDR2 (germline): SEHNR, FQNEAQ (reference sequence). Trimming took off 3 bases at V and 4 bases at J, with 13 bases between the two ends. CDR3 length equals 15 residues.

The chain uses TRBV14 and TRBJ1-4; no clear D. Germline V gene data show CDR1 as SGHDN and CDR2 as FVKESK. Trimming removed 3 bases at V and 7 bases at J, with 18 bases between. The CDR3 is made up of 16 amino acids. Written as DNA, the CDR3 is TGTGCCAGCAGCCAGCGACGAGCGAAGATAGGTGAAAAACTGTTTTTT. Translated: CASSQRRAKIGEKLFF.

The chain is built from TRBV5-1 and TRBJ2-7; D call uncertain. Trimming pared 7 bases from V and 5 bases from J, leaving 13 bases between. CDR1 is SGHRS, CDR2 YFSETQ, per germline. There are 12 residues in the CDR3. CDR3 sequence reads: CASYNEENEQYF. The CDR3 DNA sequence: TGCGCCAGCTACAACGAGGAGAACGAGCAGTACTTC.

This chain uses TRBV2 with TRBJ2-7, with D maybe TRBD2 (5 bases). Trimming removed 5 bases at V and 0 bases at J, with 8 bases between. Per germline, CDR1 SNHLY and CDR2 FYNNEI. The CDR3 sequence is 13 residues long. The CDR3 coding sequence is TGTGCCAGCAGTAGGGAGAGCTCCTACGAGCAGTACTTC. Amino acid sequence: CASSRESSYEQYF.

In DNA, the CDR3 is TGCGCCAGCAGCCATCCAGGGACTAGCGGAGACGAGCAGTACTTC. Protein sequence: CASSHPGTSGDEQYF. The rearrangement uses TRBV4-1 and TRBJ2-7; 11 nucleotides line up with TRBD2. V was pared by 3 bases and J by 5 bases, with 6 bases of the junction left unmatched. Per germline, CDR1 MGHRA and CDR2 YSYEKL. The CDR3 has 15 amino acids.

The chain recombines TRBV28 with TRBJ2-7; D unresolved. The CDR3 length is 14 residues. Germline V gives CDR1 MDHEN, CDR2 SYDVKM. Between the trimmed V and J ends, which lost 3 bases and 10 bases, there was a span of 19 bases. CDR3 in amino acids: CASSFHREPSTQYF. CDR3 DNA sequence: TGTGCCAGCAGTTTCCACAGAGAACCCTCTACTCAGTACTTC.

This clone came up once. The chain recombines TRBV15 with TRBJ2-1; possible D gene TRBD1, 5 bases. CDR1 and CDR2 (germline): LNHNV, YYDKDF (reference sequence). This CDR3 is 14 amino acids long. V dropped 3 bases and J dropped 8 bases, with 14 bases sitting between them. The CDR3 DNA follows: TGTGCCACCAGCAGTCAAATCAGGGTTGATGAGCAGTTCTTC. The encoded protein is CATSSQIRVDEQFF.

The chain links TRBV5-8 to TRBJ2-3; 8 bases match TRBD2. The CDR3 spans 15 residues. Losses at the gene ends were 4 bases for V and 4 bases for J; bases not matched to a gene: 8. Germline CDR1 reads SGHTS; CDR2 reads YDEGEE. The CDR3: CASSGGLATADTQYF. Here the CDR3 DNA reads TGTGCCAGCAGCGGAGGACTAGCAACTGCAGATACGCAGTATTTT.

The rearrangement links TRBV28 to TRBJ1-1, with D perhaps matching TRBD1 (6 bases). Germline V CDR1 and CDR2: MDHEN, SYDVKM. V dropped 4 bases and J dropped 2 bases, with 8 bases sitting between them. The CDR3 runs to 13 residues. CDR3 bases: TGTGCCAGCAGTTGGGACACAAACACTGAAGCTTTCTTT. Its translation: CASSWDTNTEAFF.

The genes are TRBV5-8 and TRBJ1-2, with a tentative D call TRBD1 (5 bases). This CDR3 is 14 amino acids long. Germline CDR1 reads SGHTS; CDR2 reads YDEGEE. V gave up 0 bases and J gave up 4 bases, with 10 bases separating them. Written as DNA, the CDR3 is TGTGCCAGCAGCTTGGAAAAGGGGCGCTATGGCTACACCTTC. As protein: CASSLEKGRYGYTF.

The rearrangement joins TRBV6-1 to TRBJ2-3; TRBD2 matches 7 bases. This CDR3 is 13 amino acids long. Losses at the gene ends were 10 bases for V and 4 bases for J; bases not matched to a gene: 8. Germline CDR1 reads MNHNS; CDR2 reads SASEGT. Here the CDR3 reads CATLTSLADTQYF. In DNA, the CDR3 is TGTGCCACCTTGACTAGCCTCGCAGATACGCAGTATTTT.

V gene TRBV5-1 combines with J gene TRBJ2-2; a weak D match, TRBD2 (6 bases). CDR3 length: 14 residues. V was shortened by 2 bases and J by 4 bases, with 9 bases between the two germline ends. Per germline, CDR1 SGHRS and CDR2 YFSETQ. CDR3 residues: CASSFRESTGELFF. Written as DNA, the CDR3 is TGCGCCAGCAGCTTTCGGGAGAGCACCGGGGAGCTGTTTTTT. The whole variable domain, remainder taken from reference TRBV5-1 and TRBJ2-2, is KAGVTQTPRYLIKTRGQQVTLSCSPISGHRSVSWYQQTPGQGLQFLFEYFSETQRNKGNFPGRFSGRQFSNSRSEMNVSTLELGDSALYLCASSFRESTGELFFGEGSRLTVL.

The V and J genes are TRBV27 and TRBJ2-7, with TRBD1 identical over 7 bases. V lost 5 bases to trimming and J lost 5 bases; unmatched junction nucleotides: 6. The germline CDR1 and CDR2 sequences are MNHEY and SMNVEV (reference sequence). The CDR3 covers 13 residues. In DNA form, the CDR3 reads TGTGCCAGCAGTACCACAGGGGAACACGAGCAGTACTTC. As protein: CASSTTGEHEQYF.

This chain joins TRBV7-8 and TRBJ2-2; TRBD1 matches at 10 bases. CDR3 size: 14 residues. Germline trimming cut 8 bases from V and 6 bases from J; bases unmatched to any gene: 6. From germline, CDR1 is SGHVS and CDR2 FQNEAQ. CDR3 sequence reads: CASGQGGFSGELFF. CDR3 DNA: TGTGCCAGCGGACAGGGGGGTTTCTCCGGGGAGCTGTTTTTT.